The 30 T cell receptor beta chains reported below all come from one sample, sequenced in a study of cytomegalovirus exposure and HLA in healthy donors. Primers for the PCR totalled 60 Vbeta and 13 Jbeta. The table came from immunoSEQ multiplex PCR; TCRdb's copy has only in-frame clones and leaves some out. The table lists fewer than 150,000 clones, roughly 71% of them singletons, with less than 7% in the top ten. Sequencing input: PBMCs. These receptors were taken from a woman aged 50 to 60 in good health and CMV-seropositive.

This rearrangement joins TRBV18 to TRBJ2-1; D may be TRBD1 (6 bases). Germline loops: CDR1 KGHSH, CDR2 LQKENI. Trimming shortened V by 3 bases and J by 6 bases, and 15 bases separated the two germline ends. This CDR3 spans 15 amino acids. CDR3 sequence (DNA): TGTGCCAGCTCACCGCAGGGGCGAGGGGTCAATGAGCAGTTCTTC. It is translated as CASSPQGRGVNEQFF.

This CDR3 reads CASSLDLRDTEAFF. CDR3 nucleotides: TGTGCCAGCAGCTTAGATCTCAGGGACACTGAAGCTTTCTTT. The rearrangement links TRBV11-3 to TRBJ1-1; D perhaps matches TRBD1 (5 bases). This CDR3 has 14 residues. V lost 0 bases and J lost 3, with 8 bases in between. CDR1 and CDR2 from the germline V gene are SGHNT and YENEEA.

V and J are TRBV29-1 and TRBJ1-1, with 12 bases identical to TRBD1. Unmatched junction bases numbered 6, after V lost 5 bases and J lost 5 bases. The CDR3 loop spans 14 amino acids. The germline V gene has CDR1 SQVTM and CDR2 ANQGSEA. In DNA form, the CDR3 reads TGCAGCGTTCCGGGACAGGGGGCTGGGACTGAAGCTTTCTTT. Its translation: CSVPGQGAGTEAFF.

This chain connects TRBV7-2 to TRBJ2-5; maybe TRBD2 (7 bases). The CDR3 has 15 residues. Per germline, CDR1 SGHTA and CDR2 FQGNSA. With 1 base removed from V and 1 base from J, the gap between germline ends came to 10 bases. CDR3 in amino acids: CASSLGGGPQETQYF. CDR3 coding DNA: TGTGCCAGCAGCTTAGGGGGGGGGCCCCAAGAGACCCAGTACTTC.

This clone was detected only a few times. The chain carries TRBV2 and TRBJ1-1; unclear D gene. Germline V gene lookup returns CDR1 SNHLY and CDR2 FYNNEI. V was cut by 3 bases and J by 3 bases, with 8 bases left in between. The CDR3 is 13 residues long. The CDR3 DNA follows: TGTGCCAGCAGTGAGGAGGGTTACACTGAAGCTTTCTTT. Translated, it gives CASSEEGYTEAFF. Supplemented by reference TRBV2 and TRBJ1-1, the full variable domain reads EPEVTQTPSHQVTQMGQEVILRCVPISNHLYFYWYRQILGQKVEFLVSFYNNEISEKSEIFDDQFSVERPDGSNFTLKIRSTKLEDSAMYFCASSEEGYTEAFFGQGTRLTVV.

This clone has only a few counts. The chain links TRBV11-2 to TRBJ1-4; possible D gene TRBD1, 6 bases. Germline V CDR1 and CDR2: SGHAT, FQNNGV. The V gene lost 0 bases and the J gene lost 8 bases, with 13 bases spanning the gap. CDR3 length equals 15 residues. The CDR3 region is CASSLEGARGEKLFF. DNA of the CDR3: TGTGCCAGCAGCTTAGAGGGGGCTAGAGGGGAAAAACTGTTTTTT.

This chain joins TRBV7-8 and TRBJ2-5; perhaps TRBD2 as D (5 bases). The assigned J gene may be wrong: the sequence end matches TRBJ2-7 better. The CDR3 covers 18 residues. CDR1 and CDR2 (germline): SGHVS, FQNEAQ. In nucleotides, the CDR3 is TGTGCCAGCAGCTTAAGGGCCAAACGGTCCGGACTTTCGAGCGAGCAGTACTTC. This sequence encodes CASSLRAKRSGLSSEQYF.

The chain carries TRBV7-2 and TRBJ1-1, with TRBD1 as a possible D gene (5 bases). Trimming removed 5 bases from V and 1 base from J, with 11 bases in between. The CDR3 is 14 residues long. Germline V CDR1 and CDR2: SGHTA, FQGNSA. The DNA for the CDR3 is TGTGCCAGCAGCGGCGCAGGGTGGAACACTGAAGCTTTCTTT. Translation gives CASSGAGWNTEAFF.

The chain combines TRBV9 with TRBJ2-2; D call uncertain. V lost 4 bases, J lost 1 base, and 14 bases lay in between. The CDR3 spans 16 residues. The germline V gene encodes CDR1 SGDLS and CDR2 YYNGEE. The chain's CDR3 is CASSPRNGLNTGELFF. CDR3 nucleotides: TGTGCCAGCAGCCCACGTAACGGTCTGAACACCGGGGAGCTGTTTTTT.

The gene calls are TRBV21-1 and TRBJ1-3; TRBD1 was called by the table and not checked on the DNA. TRBV21-1 corresponds to a pseudogene. This CDR3 is built from 15 residues. The CDR3 DNA reads as TGTGCCAGCAGCAAAACCCCTCTGGCCGGAAACACCATATATTTT. Protein sequence: CASSKTPLAGNTIYF.

Ten or more counts support this clone. The genes are TRBV19 and TRBJ1-5; D unresolved. V shed 3 bases and J shed 6 bases, with 9 bases lying between them. This CDR3 has 13 amino acids. Germline CDR1 reads LNHDA; CDR2 reads SQIVND (reference sequence). CDR3 residues: CASSIQRGQPQHF. As DNA, the CDR3 is TGTGCCAGTAGTATCCAGCGCGGTCAGCCCCAGCATTTT.

This clone was observed a few times. The rearrangement links TRBV4-1 to TRBJ1-1, with TRBD1 matching 7 bases. The germline gives CDR1 MGHRA, CDR2 YSYEKL. The CDR3 spans 17 residues. The junction had 11 bases not matched to a gene; V was cut back by 3 bases and J by 1 base. The CDR3 DNA follows: TGCGCCAGCAGCCAGGGCGGCCTGGGGACAGCGAACACTGAAGCTTTCTTT. Protein sequence: CASSQGGLGTANTEAFF.

The chain combines TRBV5-6 with TRBJ1-1; no reliable D call. Germline V gene sequence: CDR1 SGHDT, CDR2 YYEEEE. V was clipped by 2 bases and J by 1 base, with 9 bases between them. The CDR3 has 14 amino acids. The chain's CDR3 is CASSFYKSNTEAFF. The CDR3 nucleotides read TGTGCCAGCAGCTTCTATAAATCGAACACTGAAGCTTTCTTT.

The V and J genes are TRBV4-2 and TRBJ2-3; D unresolved. Deletions cut 2 bases from V and 1 base from J, with 7 bases between. This CDR3 has 14 amino acids. Germline lookup yields CDR1 LGHNA and CDR2 YNFKEQ. The CDR3 DNA reads as TGTGCCAGCAGCCAATTGGCGGGCACAGATACGCAGTATTTT. Its protein is CASSQLAGTDTQYF.

This clone was picked up a small number of times. The junction shows a germline mismatch at one end, possibly a read error. The CDR3 sequence is CASSLAGDEKLFF. The DNA for the CDR3 is TGTGCTAGCAGCTTGGCAGGGGATGAAAAACTGTTTTTT. The chain couples TRBV7-7 to TRBJ1-4, with D possibly TRBD1 on 6 matching bases. The CDR3 covers 13 residues. The germline V gene has CDR1 SSHAT and CDR2 FNYEAQ (reference sequence).

This clone was counted between two and nine times. The chain joins TRBV7-2 to TRBJ2-3; possibly TRBD1 for D (6 bases). Germline lookup yields CDR1 SGHTA and CDR2 FQGNSA. This CDR3 has 14 residues. V was shortened by 7 bases and J by 2 bases, with 13 bases between the two germline ends. CDR3 amino acids: CASKPTGTTDTQYF. In DNA form, the CDR3 reads TGTGCCAGCAAACCGACAGGAACCACAGATACGCAGTATTTT.

V gene TRBV2 combines with J gene TRBJ1-4, with TRBD1 matching over 7 bases. Per germline, CDR1 SNHLY and CDR2 FYNNEI. After removal of 6 bases from V and 6 bases from J, the junction contained 4 bases not matched to a gene. The CDR3 covers 13 residues. In nucleotides, the CDR3 is TGTGCCAGCAGGCCAGGGGGTTATGAAAAACTGTTTTTT. This encodes CASRPGGYEKLFF.

Remarks on this clone: An end of the junction differs from the germline gene, which may be a read error. This sequence joins TRBV7-2 and TRBJ1-4; D perhaps matches TRBD1 (5 bases). CDR1 is SGHTA and CDR2 is FQGNSA in the germline V gene. The CDR3 runs 16 residues. The CDR3 spells CARSGAQARFDEKLFF. The CDR3 DNA sequence: TGTGCCCGCAGCGGGGCACAGGCCCGCTTCGATGAAAAACTGTTTTTT.

CDR3 in amino acids: CASSSSAPGGSPLHF. CDR3 sequence (DNA): TGTGCCAGCAGTTCAAGTGCCCCCGGGGGTTCACCCCTCCACTTT. This chain connects TRBV6-1 to TRBJ1-6; tentatively, D is TRBD1 (5 bases). V lost 5 bases to trimming and J lost 9 bases, with 17 bases between them. There are 15 residues in the CDR3. Per germline, CDR1 MNHNS and CDR2 SASEGT.

The DNA for the CDR3 is TGTGCCAGCTCACCCCGGACAAGGCAAGAGACCCAGTACTTC. This translates into CASSPRTRQETQYF. The chain is built from TRBV18 and TRBJ2-5; the D gene is possibly TRBD1 (5 bases). Per the germline V gene, CDR1 is KGHSH and CDR2 is LQKENI. CDR3 length: 14 amino acids. Trimming took off 3 bases at V and 2 bases at J, with 10 bases between the two ends.

The chain couples TRBV2 to TRBJ1-4; no clear D. There are 15 residues in the CDR3. Germline values: CDR1 SNHLY, CDR2 FYNNEI. With 1 base removed from V and 8 bases from J, the gap between germline ends came to 14 bases. CDR3 amino acids: CASSEEGGSSEKLFF. The CDR3, as DNA: TGTGCCAGCAGTGAAGAAGGCGGTTCTTCGGAAAAACTGTTTTTT.

The rearrangement uses TRBV4-1 and TRBJ2-3; 11 positions match TRBD2. The CDR3 contains 17 residues. Germline CDR1 and CDR2: MGHRA and YSYEKL. V shed 1 base, J shed 1 base, and the junction held 4 bases outside the gene matches. The CDR3 loop is CASSQGATSGGTDTQYF. The CDR3 DNA is TGCGCCAGCAGCCAAGGGGCGACTAGCGGGGGCACAGATACGCAGTATTTT.

The sample holds a few counts of this clone. The chain couples TRBV6-1 to TRBJ2-2; D may be TRBD1 (7 bases). With 3 bases removed from V and 5 bases from J, the gap between germline ends came to 10 bases. CDR1 is MNHNS and CDR2 is SASEGT in the germline V gene. The CDR3 loop spans 14 amino acids. The CDR3 is CASSDQGGTGELFF. The CDR3 nucleotides are TGTGCCAGCAGTGACCAGGGGGGAACCGGGGAGCTGTTTTTT.

This clone was picked up a small number of times. The chain couples TRBV6-1 to TRBJ1-2; TRBD1 matches at 8 bases. The CDR3 has 12 residues. CDR1 MNHNS and CDR2 SASEGT come from the germline V gene. Trimming removed 10 bases from V and 2 bases from J; junction bases left unmatched: 3. This chain's CDR3 is CATRTGNYGYTF. CDR3 in DNA: TGTGCCACCCGGACAGGGAACTATGGCTACACCTTC.

This clone was counted only a few times. This rearrangement joins TRBV6-6 to TRBJ2-5; 7 bases line up with TRBD2. The CDR3 has 16 residues. The V segment lost 3 bases and the J segment 2 bases; nucleotides outside the gene matches: 9. Germline CDR1 reads MNHNY; CDR2 reads SVGAGI (reference sequence). The CDR3 spells CASSYLGGGLQETQYF. The CDR3 DNA reads TGTGCCAGCAGTTATCTGGGCGGGGGTCTTCAAGAGACCCAGTACTTC.

The chain carries TRBV2 and TRBJ2-2; 8 bases match TRBD2. Unmatched junction bases numbered 3, after V lost 8 bases and J lost 4 bases. The germline V gene encodes CDR1 SNHLY and CDR2 FYNNEI. CDR3 length equals 13 residues. The CDR3 is CASESGGTGELFF. The DNA of the CDR3 is TGTGCCAGCGAGAGCGGGGGCACCGGGGAGCTGTTTTTT.

The rearrangement uses TRBV1 and TRBJ2-7; the DNA was not compared with TRBD2, the D call given in the table. TRBV1 corresponds to a pseudogene. The CDR3 loop spans 17 amino acids. CDR3 DNA: TGCACCAGCAGCCAAGATTTTGGGACTAGCTGCACCTACGAGCAGTACTTC. Translation: CTSSQDFGTSCTYEQYF.

This clone was detected ten times or more. The V and J genes are TRBV5-1 and TRBJ2-2; D is perhaps TRBD2 (6 bases). The CDR3 has 15 amino acids. Germline V gives CDR1 SGHRS, CDR2 YFSETQ. V was pared by 4 bases and J by 5 bases, with 15 bases between. The CDR3 region has the DNA TGCGCCAGCAGCGGACACGGGGGTCGGACCGGGGAGCTGTTTTTT. Translated: CASSGHGGRTGELFF.

CDR3 sequence reads: CSVGYRGKYEQYF. The CDR3 nucleotides are TGCAGCGTTGGGTACAGGGGTAAATACGAGCAGTACTTC. The chain joins TRBV29-1 to TRBJ2-7; 7 bases match TRBD1. Unmatched junction bases numbered 7, after V lost 4 bases and J lost 4 bases. Germline V lookup: CDR1 SQVTM, CDR2 ANQGSEA. The CDR3 runs to 13 residues.

The chain couples TRBV14 to TRBJ1-3, with D possibly TRBD1 on 6 matching bases. The CDR3 has 16 residues. Germline-derived CDR1 and CDR2 are SGHDN and FVKESK. The V and J ends lost 3 bases and 1 base respectively, with 13 bases between them. CDR3 in amino acids: CASSHRGGASGNTIYF. Written as DNA, the CDR3 is TGTGCCAGCAGCCATAGAGGGGGGGCGTCTGGAAACACCATATATTTT. Full variable domain (remainder filled in from reference TRBV14 and TRBJ1-3): EAGVTQFPSHSVIEKGQTVTLRCDPISGHDNLYWYRRVMGKEIKFLLHFVKESKQDESGMPNNRFLAERTGGTYSTLKVQPAELEDSGVYFCASSHRGGASGNTIYFGEGSWLTVV.